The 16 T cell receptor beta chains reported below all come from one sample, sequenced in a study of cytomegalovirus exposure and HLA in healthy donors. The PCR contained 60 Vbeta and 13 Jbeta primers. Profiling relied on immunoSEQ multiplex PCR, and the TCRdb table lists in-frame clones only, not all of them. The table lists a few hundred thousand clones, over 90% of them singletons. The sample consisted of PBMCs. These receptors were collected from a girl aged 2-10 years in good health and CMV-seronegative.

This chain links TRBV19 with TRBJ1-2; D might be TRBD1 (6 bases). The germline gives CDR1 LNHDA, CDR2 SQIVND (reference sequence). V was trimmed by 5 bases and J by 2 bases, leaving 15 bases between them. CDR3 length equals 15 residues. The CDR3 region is CASSLPEGGNYGYTF. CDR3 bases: TGTGCCAGTAGTCTGCCGGAGGGGGGGAACTATGGCTACACCTTC.

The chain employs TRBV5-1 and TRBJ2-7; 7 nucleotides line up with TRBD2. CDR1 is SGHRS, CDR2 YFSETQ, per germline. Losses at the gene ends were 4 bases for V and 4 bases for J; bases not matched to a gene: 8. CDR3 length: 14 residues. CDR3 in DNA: TGCGCCAGCAGCCCCGGGACTATTAATTACGAGCAGTACTTC. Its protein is CASSPGTINYEQYF.

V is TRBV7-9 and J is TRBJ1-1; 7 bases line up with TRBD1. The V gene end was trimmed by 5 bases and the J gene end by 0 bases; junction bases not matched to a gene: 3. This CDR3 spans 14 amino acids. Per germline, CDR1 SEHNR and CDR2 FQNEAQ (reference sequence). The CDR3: CASSTGTVNTEAFF. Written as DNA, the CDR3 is TGTGCCAGCAGCACCGGGACAGTGAACACTGAAGCTTTCTTT.

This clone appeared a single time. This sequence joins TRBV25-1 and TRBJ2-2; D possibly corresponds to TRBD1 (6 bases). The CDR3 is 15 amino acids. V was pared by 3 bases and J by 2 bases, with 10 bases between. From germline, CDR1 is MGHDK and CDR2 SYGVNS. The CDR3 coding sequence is TGTGCCAGCAGTGATCAGGACAGAAACACCGGGGAGCTGTTTTTT. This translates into CASSDQDRNTGELFF. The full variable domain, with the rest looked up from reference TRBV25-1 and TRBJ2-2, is EADIYQTPRYLVIGTGKKITLECSQTMGHDKMYWYQQDPGMELHLIHYSYGVNSTEKGDLSSESTVSRIRTEHFPLTLESARPSHTSQYLCASSDQDRNTGELFFGEGSRLTVL.

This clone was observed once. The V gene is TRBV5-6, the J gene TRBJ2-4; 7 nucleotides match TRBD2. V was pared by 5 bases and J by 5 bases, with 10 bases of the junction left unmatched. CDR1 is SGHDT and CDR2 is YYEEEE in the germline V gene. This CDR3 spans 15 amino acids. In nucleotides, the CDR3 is TGTGCCAGCAGTAACGTGGGGGGGTTACAAAACATTCAGTACTTC. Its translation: CASSNVGGLQNIQYF.

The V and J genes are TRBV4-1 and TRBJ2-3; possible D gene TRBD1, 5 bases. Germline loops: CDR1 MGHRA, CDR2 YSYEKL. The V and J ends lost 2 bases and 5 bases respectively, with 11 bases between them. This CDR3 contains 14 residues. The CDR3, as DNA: TGCGCCAGCAGCCAATGGAGCCAGGGAGATACGCAGTATTTT. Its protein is CASSQWSQGDTQYF.

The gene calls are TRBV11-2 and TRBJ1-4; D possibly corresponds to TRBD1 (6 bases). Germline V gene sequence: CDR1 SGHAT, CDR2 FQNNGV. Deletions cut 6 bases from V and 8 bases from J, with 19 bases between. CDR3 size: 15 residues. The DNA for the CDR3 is TGTGCCAGCAGGCAAGGGGGGGGCGCGTGGGAAAAACTGTTTTTT. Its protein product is CASRQGGGAWEKLFF.

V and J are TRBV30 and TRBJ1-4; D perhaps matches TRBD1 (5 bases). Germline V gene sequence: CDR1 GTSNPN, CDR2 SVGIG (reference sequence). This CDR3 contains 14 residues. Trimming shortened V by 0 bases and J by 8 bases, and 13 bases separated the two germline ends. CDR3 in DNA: TGTGCCTGGAGTGTGGGGAGGGGTTTGGAAAAACTGTTTTTT. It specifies CAWSVGRGLEKLFF.

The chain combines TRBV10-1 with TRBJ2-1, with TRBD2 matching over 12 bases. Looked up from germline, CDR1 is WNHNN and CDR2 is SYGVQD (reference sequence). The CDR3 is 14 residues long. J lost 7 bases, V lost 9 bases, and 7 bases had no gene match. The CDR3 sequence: CASSTSGRENEQFF. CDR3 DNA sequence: TGCGCCAGTTCGACTAGCGGGAGAGAGAATGAGCAGTTCTTC.

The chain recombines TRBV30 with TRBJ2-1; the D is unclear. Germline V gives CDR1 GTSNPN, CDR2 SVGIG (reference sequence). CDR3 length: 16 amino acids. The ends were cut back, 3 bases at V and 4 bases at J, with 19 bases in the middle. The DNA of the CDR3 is TGTGCCTGGAGACTCCAGACTGCCTCGGGTTACAATGAGCAGTTCTTC. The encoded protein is CAWRLQTASGYNEQFF.

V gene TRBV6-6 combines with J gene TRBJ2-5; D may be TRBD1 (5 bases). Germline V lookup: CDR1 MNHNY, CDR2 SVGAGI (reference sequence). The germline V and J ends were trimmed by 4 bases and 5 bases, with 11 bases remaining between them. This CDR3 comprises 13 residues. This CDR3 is CASSWGPGETQYF. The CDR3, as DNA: TGTGCCAGCAGTTGGGGCCCCGGGGAGACCCAGTACTTC.

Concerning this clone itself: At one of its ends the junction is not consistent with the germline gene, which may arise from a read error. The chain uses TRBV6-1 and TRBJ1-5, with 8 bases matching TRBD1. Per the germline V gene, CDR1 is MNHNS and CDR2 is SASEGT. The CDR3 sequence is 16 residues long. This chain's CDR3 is CASSEVRGPSNQPQHF. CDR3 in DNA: TGTGCCAGCAGCGAAGTCAGGGGGCCTAGCAATCAGCCCCAGCATTTT.

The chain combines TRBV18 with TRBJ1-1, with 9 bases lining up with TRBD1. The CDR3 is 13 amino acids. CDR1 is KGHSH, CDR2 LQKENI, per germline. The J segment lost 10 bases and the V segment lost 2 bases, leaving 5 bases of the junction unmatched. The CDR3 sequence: CASSPWDREAAFF. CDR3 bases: TGTGCCAGCTCACCATGGGACAGGGAGGCAGCTTTCTTT.

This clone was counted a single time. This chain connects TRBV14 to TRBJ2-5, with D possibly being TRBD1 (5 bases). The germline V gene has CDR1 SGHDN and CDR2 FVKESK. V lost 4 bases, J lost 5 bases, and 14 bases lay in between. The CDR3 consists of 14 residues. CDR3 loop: CASSRPGAGETQYF. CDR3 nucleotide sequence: TGTGCCAGCAGCCGACCGGGCGCAGGGGAGACCCAGTACTTC.

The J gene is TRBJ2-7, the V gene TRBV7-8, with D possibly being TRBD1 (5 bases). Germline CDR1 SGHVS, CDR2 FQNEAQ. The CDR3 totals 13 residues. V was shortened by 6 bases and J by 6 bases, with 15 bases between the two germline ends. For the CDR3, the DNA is TGTGCCAGCAGTTACGACAGCTCGTCCGAGCAGTACTTC. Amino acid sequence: CASSYDSSSEQYF.

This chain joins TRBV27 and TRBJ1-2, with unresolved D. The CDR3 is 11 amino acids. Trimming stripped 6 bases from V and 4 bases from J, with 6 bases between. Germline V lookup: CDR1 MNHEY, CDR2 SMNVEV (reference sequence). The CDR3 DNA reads TGTGCCAGCAGCACGGGCTATGGCTACACCTTC. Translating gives CASSTGYGYTF.